Given below is one T cell receptor (beta chain) in context. This receptor's antigen is unknown. No clone much larger than this one lies a single base away; base qualities are absent. The immunoSEQ Assay, a bias-controlled multiplex PCR, was used to amplify TCRbeta CDR3 regions from genomic DNA. As for the authors' bioinformatics: The number of nucleated cells in each sample was estimated from the amplification of reference gene primers within the assay. Sequence reads were collapsed and filtered to measure the absolute abundance of every unique TCRbeta CDR3 rearrangement. For each sample, productive Simpson clonality was calculated by taking the square root of Simpson's diversity index across productive rearrangements. Here the immuneACCESS table is served through TCRdb, limited to in-frame sequences with V and J called. Missing clones are a known gap in these copies; in checked studies unresolved V genes cover under half, and the rest lacks a known reason. V and J calls and clone size are those listed in that table; D and trimming were worked out from the DNA. The sample profile shows approximately 90,000 clones; 75% to 85% of them were found once. The ten most abundant clones make up 15% to 20% of the sample.

The entry originates in a study of blood T cell repertoires in COVID-19 (dated by TCRdb to between 2020 and 2021). Regarding the complete study: The collaborator samples originated in the United States, Italy and Spain and spanned the acute and convalescent phases of COVID-19. The material from the prospective study consisted of cDNA or gDNA derived from T cells, B-cell-depleted T cells, or PBMCs. Deeply sampled blood TCRbeta repertoires from subjects exposed to, actively infected with, or recovered from COVID-19 were included in the dataset. The repertoires were released in a freely available public database intended as a resource for research on the immune response to SARS-CoV-2. Samples came from the ongoing ImmuneRACE study (first 160 participants) plus 1,254 subjects from 6 global collaborators. Sample metadata almost always included a de-identified subject ID, COVID-19 status, age in years and sex. HLA class I and class II types, where available, came from metadata supplied by the sample provider rather than from assay-based typing.

What the work shows at the level of the full study, not this receptor alone: The quantity of clinical and demographic metadata differed by source and by participant and was supplied without curation.

Each collaborating institution followed its own protocols to collect whole blood in K2EDTA tubes. For TCRbeta analysis, collaborators shipped samples in one of three forms: frozen whole blood, isolated PBMCs, or DNA extracted from either of those sample types. From V the trimming removes 7 bases and from J it removes 5 bases, while the gene matches leave 7 bases of the junction unaccounted for. The germline V gene supplies CDR1 MNHEY and CDR2 SVGAGI. The CDR3 holds 14 amino acids from the cysteine to the phenylalanine. Only CDR3 DNA remains: 42 bases, in frame from the first base. The receptor was isolated from a woman aged 80 or over with acute or convalescent COVID-19. This sequence uses TRBV6-5 and TRBJ2-1; TRBD1 lines up with 8 middle nucleotides. Sequenced material: peripheral blood. The DNA is TGTGCCAGCACAGGGGGCGGGCGGCACAATGAGCAGTTCTTC. Its translation reads: CASTGGGRHNEQFF.